This TCR beta chain was obtained from a study of blood T cells in healthy people across ages. Study details: With template switching, about one barcoded beta molecule was captured per two T cells.

Notes on the study in general: With age, beta diversity per million T cells declined roughly linearly, significantly by 30 to 40. Long-lived donors had more naive CD4+ cells and higher diversity than aged donors. Naive T cell percentage strongly correlated with TCR beta diversity.

A remark on this clonotype: The antigen remains undetermined.

A sample-barcoded 5' primer and a J-beta primer mix were used in a second PCR of roughly 6 to 12 cycles. TCRdb re-analysed the 5' RACE reads in MiXCR, keeping a single row per CDR3 protein. The top ten clones hold 15% to 19% of a sample with roughly 640,000 distinct CDR3 sequences, about 30% of them seen once. The TCR originated in an elderly woman in good health. Sequenced: blood.

Here the CDR3 reads CSALRDGGNTIYF. CDR3 bases: TGCAGTGCTCTCCGGGACGGTGGAAACACCATATATTTT. The gene calls are TRBV20-1 and TRBJ1-3; TRBD1 is a possible D gene (5 bases). Trimming shortened V by 5 bases and J by 3 bases, and 11 bases separated the two germline ends. From germline, CDR1 is DFQATT and CDR2 SNEGSKA (reference sequence). The CDR3 has 13 residues.